The present TCR beta chain was sequenced within a study of blood T cell repertoires in COVID-19. For the study at large: The United States, Italy and Spain were the sources of the acute and convalescent COVID-19 samples. T cells, B-cell-depleted T cells, or PBMCs provided the cDNA or gDNA that served as material.

Per the original methods: Amplification of reference gene primers was used by the study to estimate nucleated cell counts. The protocol was immunoSEQ multiplex PCR, while the TCRdb copy is restricted to in-frame clones and leaves out a portion. V, J and clone size were drawn from that table, and D and trimming were deduced from the DNA. This sample has 180,000 or so clones; about 88% occur once, and the top ten carry 0.99%. The germline V gene encodes CDR1 KGHSH and CDR2 LQKENI. This CDR3 region has 16 residues. Trimming took 6 bases from V and 0 from J, leaving 15 bases between them. The chain links TRBV18 to TRBJ1-5; D possibly corresponds to TRBD1 (5 bases). The TCR sequence derives from a man aged 18 to 35 with acute or convalescent COVID-19. Sequencing input: peripheral blood. Here the CDR3 DNA reads TGTGCCAGCTCTAGTGGGGCAGGCAATAGCAATCAGCCCCAGCATTTT. Translated, it gives CASSSGAGNSNQPQHF.